The T cell receptor beta chain described here comes from a study of shared clonotypes between healthy human individuals. Across the whole study: Aged between 18 and 49, the donors were a couple of women and three men.

Findings of the study overall: When compared with the clonotypes that were shared by all four sorted-subset donors, the non-shared clonotypes turned out to have lower generation probabilities.

Turning to this clone: Its target is unknown.

Sequenced by immunoSEQ multiplex PCR; TCRdb stores in-frame clones only, minus some. The table lists approximately 1.5 million clones, just under 99% of them singletons. Germline-derived CDR1 and CDR2 are SGDLS and YYNGEE. The CDR3 has 14 residues. Losses at the gene ends were 3 bases for V and 10 bases for J; bases not matched to a gene: 8. The specimen was naive CD4+ T cells sorted from blood. Regarding subset: CD45RA+ positively selected. This rearrangement joins TRBV9 to TRBJ2-1; 9 bases align to TRBD2. The TCR sequence derives from a man aged 25-45 years in good health. The CDR3 loop reads CASSARGLAGEQFF. CDR3 DNA sequence: TGTGCCAGCAGCGCACGGGGACTAGCCGGCGAGCAGTTCTTC.